This T cell receptor (beta chain) was found in a study of T cell responses to AZD1222 COVID-19 vaccine. Assay used: immunoSEQ multiplex PCR; TCRdb lists only in-frame clones, some missing. The profile shows about 93,000 clones, about 86% of them singletons. The specimen was peripheral blood, collected on day 0 of AZD1222 vaccination. The TCR sequence derives from an adult in good health.

The CDR3 is CSASGVSGNQPQHF. For the CDR3, the DNA is TGCAGCGCCTCTGGGGTTTCGGGCAATCAGCCCCAGCATTTT. The chain recombines TRBV29-1 with TRBJ1-5; D unclear. Germline CDR1 and CDR2: SQVTM and ANQGSEA. The germline V and J ends were trimmed by 7 bases and 2 bases, with 15 bases remaining between them. This CDR3 comprises 14 residues.